This T cell receptor beta chain was recovered during a study of T cell changes during pregnancy in multiple sclerosis. V was trimmed by 4 bases and J by 10 bases, leaving 14 bases between them. CDR1 and CDR2 (germline): KGHSH, LQKENI. This CDR3 is 13 amino acids long. Assay: immunoSEQ multiplex PCR; the TCRdb copy retains only in-frame clones and omits some. Of approximately 70,000 clones in the sample, 92% are singletons; the top ten hold roughly 2%. The clonotype originates from a female donor with multiple sclerosis, enrolled in a pregnancy study. The sample was peripheral blood, taken in the second trimester of pregnancy. The chain combines TRBV18 with TRBJ2-1; D may be TRBD1 (5 bases). CDR3 sequence (DNA): TGTGCCAGCTCACGCCCAGGGTCCAGCGAGCAGTTCTTC. Residues: CASSRPGSSEQFF.